A single sample gave rise to the 27 T cell receptor beta chains below, sequenced in a study of blood T cell repertoires in COVID-19. Libraries were prepared by immunoSEQ multiplex PCR; TCRdb keeps only in-frame clonotypes and omits some of them. The top ten clones hold 1.5% to 1.7% of a sample with around 30,000 clones, 90% of them seen once. The material sequenced was peripheral blood. The source of these receptors is a man aged 55 to 70 with active COVID-19.

The chain couples TRBV7-8 to TRBJ2-2, with a tentative D call TRBD2 (5 bases). This CDR3 contains 15 residues. V gave up 5 bases and J gave up 3 bases, with 13 bases separating them. Germline assignment: CDR1 SGHVS and CDR2 FQNEAQ. Here the CDR3 reads CASSLRGVDTGELFF. The CDR3 coding sequence is TGTGCCAGCAGCCTACGGGGAGTGGACACCGGGGAGCTGTTTTTT.

CDR3 sequence (DNA): TGTGCCAGCACCATGGTAGGGGCCAAGAACTATGGCTACACCTTC. It translates to CASTMVGAKNYGYTF. The chain employs TRBV5-4 and TRBJ1-2; D may be TRBD1 (5 bases). The CDR3 has 15 amino acids. Germline V lookup: CDR1 SGHNT, CDR2 YYREEE (reference sequence). Trimming stripped 6 bases from V and 2 bases from J, with 17 bases between. The whole variable domain, filled in from reference TRBV5-4 and TRBJ1-2, reads ETGVTQSPTHLIKTRGQQVTLRCSSQSGHNTVSWYQQALGQGPQFIFQYYREEENGRGNFPPRFSGLQFPNYSSELNVNALELDDSALYLCASTMVGAKNYGYTFGSGTRLTVV.

The rearrangement links TRBV19 to TRBJ2-7; 13 nucleotides align to TRBD2. With V trimmed by 5 bases and J by 7 bases, 11 bases remained unmatched. The CDR3 length is 16 residues. CDR1 LNHDA and CDR2 SQIVND come from the germline V gene (reference sequence). The CDR3 region has the DNA TGTGCCAGTAGTGGAATAACTAGCGGGGGGGCATTGGAGCAGTACTTC. Its protein product is CASSGITSGGALEQYF. The full variable domain, rest sourced from reference TRBV19 and TRBJ2-7, is DGGITQSPKYLFRKEGQNVTLSCEQNLNHDAMYWYRQDPGQGLRLIYYSQIVNDFQKGDIAEGYSVSREKKESFPLTVTSAQKNPTAFYLCASSGITSGGALEQYFGPGTRLTVT.

The J gene is TRBJ1-2, the V gene TRBV9, with 9 bases lining up with TRBD1. The V segment lost 1 base and the J segment 6 bases; nucleotides outside the gene matches: 10. Germline CDR1 SGDLS, CDR2 YYNGEE. The CDR3 loop spans 16 amino acids. The CDR3 DNA is TGTGCCAGCAGCGTATCGGGGACAGGGATTGGAGATGGCTACACCTTC. Translated, it gives CASSVSGTGIGDGYTF.

The V and J genes are TRBV5-6 and TRBJ1-6; a weak D match, TRBD1 (5 bases). The germline CDR1 and CDR2 sequences are SGHDT and YYEEEE. The V end lost 0 bases, the J end lost 7 bases, and 14 bases lay between the germline ends. This CDR3 spans 16 amino acids. CDR3 sequence reads: CASSLGPPGENSPLHF. For the CDR3, the DNA is TGTGCCAGCAGCTTGGGACCCCCGGGGGAGAATTCACCCCTCCACTTT.

V and J are TRBV11-3 and TRBJ2-3, with TRBD1 as a possible D gene (6 bases). The CDR3 extends over 15 amino acids. Germline CDR1 SGHNT, CDR2 YENEEA. The V end was cut by 1 base, the J end by 1 base, with 9 bases between. In nucleotides, the CDR3 is TGTGCCAGCAGCTTAGGTCCAGGGGGCACAGATACGCAGTATTTT. Amino acids: CASSLGPGGTDTQYF. The variable domain in full, completed from reference TRBV11-3 and TRBJ2-3, reads EAGVVQSPRYKIIEKKQPVAFWCNPISGHNTLYWYLQNLGQGPELLIRYENEEAVDDSQLPKDRFSAERLKGVDSTLKIQPAELGDSAVYLCASSLGPGGTDTQYFGPGTRLTVL.

This clone was seen a handful of times. The chain has TRBV20-1 and TRBJ2-3; D not resolved. The CDR3 is 12 amino acids. V lost 3 bases to trimming and J lost 3 bases, with 7 bases between them. The germline gives CDR1 DFQATT, CDR2 SNEGSKA (reference sequence). CDR3 protein: CSASRGTDTQYF. CDR3 bases: TGCAGTGCTAGTCGAGGAACAGATACGCAGTATTTT.

The chain combines TRBV18 with TRBJ1-2; D is uncertain. Germline V gives CDR1 KGHSH, CDR2 LQKENI. V lost 1 base and J 8 bases, leaving 11 bases between the germline ends. The CDR3 is made up of 13 amino acids. CDR3 coding DNA: TGTGCCAGCTCACCACGGGCAGGTGAAGGCTACACCTTC. This codes for CASSPRAGEGYTF.

This clone was counted once. The gene calls are TRBV29-1 and TRBJ1-6; TRBD1 matches 9 bases. The CDR3 consists of 12 residues. Unmatched junction bases numbered 2, after V lost 6 bases and J lost 8 bases. Germline CDR1 is SQVTM and CDR2 is ANQGSEA. The CDR3 DNA sequence: TGCAGCGTACAGGGGGCCGATTCACCCCTCCACTTT. This gives the protein CSVQGADSPLHF.

This chain links TRBV24-1 with TRBJ1-1; tentative D call: TRBD1 (5 bases). V lost 3 bases, J lost 0 bases, and 16 bases lay in between. CDR1 is KGHDR and CDR2 is SFDVKD in the germline V gene. The CDR3 sequence is 17 residues long. CDR3 DNA: TGTGCCACCAGTGATCCGAGACAGAACCCTGTGAACACTGAAGCTTTCTTT. This sequence encodes CATSDPRQNPVNTEAFF.

The CDR3 DNA reads TGTGCCAGCAGTGACGGGCCGGCCGGGGAGCTGTTTTTT. Translation: CASSDGPAGELFF. The chain is built from TRBV6-4 and TRBJ2-2; D remains unclear. This CDR3 is 13 amino acids long. Germline V CDR1 and CDR2: MRHNA, SNTAGT. V was cut by 2 bases and J by 6 bases, with 7 bases left in between.

This clone was found once. This chain links TRBV6-5 with TRBJ1-6; 7 nucleotides align to TRBD1. Germline CDR1 is MNHEY and CDR2 is SVGAGI. CDR3 length equals 14 residues. With 6 bases clipped from V and 5 bases from J, the junction kept 4 bases outside the gene matches. This CDR3 reads CASRTTGDNSPLHF. The CDR3 nucleotides read TGTGCCAGCAGAACTACAGGGGATAATTCACCCCTCCACTTT.

The chain joins TRBV5-1 to TRBJ1-1, with D maybe TRBD1 (5 bases). Germline lookup yields CDR1 SGHRS and CDR2 YFSETQ. The CDR3 consists of 13 residues. V was trimmed by 0 bases and J by 11 bases, leaving 14 bases between them. CDR3 loop: CASSLGDSNDAFF. CDR3 bases: TGCGCCAGCAGCTTGGGGGACTCAAATGACGCTTTCTTT.

The chain employs TRBV7-3 and TRBJ2-3; D uncertain. The V gene lost 4 bases and the J gene lost 0 bases, with 2 bases spanning the gap. The length of the CDR3 is 12 residues. The germline CDR1 and CDR2 sequences are SGHTA and FQGTGA. CDR3 in DNA: TGTGCCAGCAGCTCAAGCACAGATACGCAGTATTTT. Its translation: CASSSSTDTQYF.

The chain employs TRBV6-5 and TRBJ2-1, with 7 bases lining up with TRBD2. Losses at the gene ends were 6 bases for V and 0 bases for J; bases not matched to a gene: 5. Germline V lookup: CDR1 MNHEY, CDR2 SVGAGI. This CDR3 has 15 amino acids. CDR3 in DNA: TGTGCCAGCAGGGGGACTACCCGCTCCTACAATGAGCAGTTCTTC. It translates to CASRGTTRSYNEQFF.

The V and J genes are TRBV6-5 and TRBJ2-7, with 8 positions matching TRBD2. V lost 0 bases, J lost 6 bases, and 7 bases stayed unmatched. The CDR3 has 15 amino acids. The germline CDR1 and CDR2 sequences are MNHEY and SVGAGI. The CDR3 sequence: CASSYSAGGRGEQYF. The CDR3 DNA is TGTGCCAGCAGTTACTCCGCGGGGGGACGGGGCGAGCAGTACTTC.

The V call is TRBV2, the J call TRBJ2-7; TRBD2 matches 13 bases. Germline assignment: CDR1 SNHLY and CDR2 FYNNEI. The CDR3 covers 16 residues. The V gene end was trimmed by 5 bases and the J gene end by 5 bases; junction bases not matched to a gene: 9. DNA of the CDR3: TGTGCCAGCAGTCCGACTAGCGGGGGGAGATCCGACGAGCAGTACTTC. It yields the protein CASSPTSGGRSDEQYF.

CDR3 amino acids: CASSLTGRGIGGETQYF. CDR3 DNA sequence: TGTGCCAGCAGCCTGACTGGTCGAGGCATAGGTGGAGAGACCCAGTACTTC. The rearrangement uses TRBV7-3 and TRBJ2-5; no firm D call. This CDR3 comprises 17 residues. The V gene's germline CDR1 is SGHTA and CDR2 FQGTGA. V shed 5 bases and J shed 4 bases, with 23 bases lying between them.

The rearrangement uses TRBV4-1 and TRBJ2-5; 12 positions match TRBD1. The CDR3 is 16 amino acids. The V gene end was trimmed by 4 bases and the J gene end by 5 bases; junction bases not matched to a gene: 8. CDR1 MGHRA and CDR2 YSYEKL come from the germline V gene. The CDR3 loop is CASSLRRDRGPETQYF. The CDR3 DNA reads as TGCGCCAGCAGCCTCAGGCGGGACAGGGGGCCGGAGACCCAGTACTTC.

The chain employs TRBV5-1 and TRBJ1-1; TRBD1 agrees at 9 bases. V was pared by 4 bases and J by 6 bases, with 10 bases of the junction left unmatched. The CDR3 loop spans 15 amino acids. The germline V gene encodes CDR1 SGHRS and CDR2 YFSETQ. CDR3 loop: CASSPGGTGGSEAFF. The CDR3 DNA follows: TGCGCCAGCAGCCCTGGCGGTACAGGGGGCTCTGAAGCTTTCTTT.

The V call is TRBV19, the J call TRBJ1-5, with D uncertain. V lost 8 bases, J lost 2 bases, and 10 bases lay in between. This CDR3 contains 13 residues. Germline CDR1 and CDR2: LNHDA and SQIVND (reference sequence). The CDR3 spells CASVAGRNQPQHF. The DNA of the CDR3 is TGTGCCAGTGTGGCAGGCCGCAATCAGCCCCAGCATTTT.

The chain uses TRBV4-2 and TRBJ1-4; 10 nucleotides align to TRBD1. CDR3 length equals 16 residues. Germline V gives CDR1 LGHNA, CDR2 YNFKEQ. The junction had 5 bases not matched to a gene; V was cut back by 0 bases and J by 7 bases. The CDR3 protein is CASSQDWTGGREKLFF. In nucleotides, the CDR3 is TGTGCCAGCAGCCAAGATTGGACAGGGGGTCGTGAAAAACTGTTTTTT.

This CDR3 is CASSLVGRMSNEQYF. In DNA form, the CDR3 reads TGTGCCAGCAGCTTAGTTGGCCGCATGTCCAACGAGCAGTACTTC. The chain combines TRBV7-2 with TRBJ2-7; the D is unclear. V gave up 1 base and J gave up 5 bases, with 15 bases separating them. This CDR3 has 15 amino acids. CDR1 SGHTA and CDR2 FQGNSA come from the germline V gene.

This clone was seen once. The gene calls are TRBV30 and TRBJ2-2, with 7 bases matching TRBD2. CDR1 is GTSNPN, CDR2 SVGIG, per germline (reference sequence). V shed 0 bases and J 4 bases; nucleotides not matched to a gene: 11. This CDR3 is built from 17 residues. The CDR3, as DNA: TGTGCCTGGAGTGTACTGGACCCCTGGGAGGGCACCGGGGAGCTGTTTTTT. This gives the protein CAWSVLDPWEGTGELFF.

The genes are TRBV5-4 and TRBJ2-5; D may be TRBD1 (6 bases). The CDR3 spans 15 residues. Deletions cut 0 bases from V and 4 bases from J, with 13 bases between. Looked up from germline, CDR1 is SGHNT and CDR2 is YYREEE (reference sequence). The CDR3 sequence is CASSLDRATTETQYF. CDR3 DNA sequence: TGTGCCAGCAGCTTGGACAGGGCAACCACAGAGACCCAGTACTTC.

This chain joins TRBV5-6 and TRBJ2-3, with 10 bases matching TRBD2. Trimming removed 7 bases from V and 4 bases from J; junction bases left unmatched: 9. This CDR3 contains 15 residues. Germline CDR1 and CDR2: SGHDT and YYEEEE. The DNA for the CDR3 is TGTGCCAGCTCGCCCAGCGGGGGGGCCTCAGATACGCAGTATTTT. Translated, it gives CASSPSGGASDTQYF.

V and J are TRBV11-3 and TRBJ1-4, with TRBD1 matching over 9 bases. The length of the CDR3 is 17 residues. Per the germline V gene, CDR1 is SGHNT and CDR2 is YENEEA. The V segment lost 3 bases and the J segment 0 bases; nucleotides outside the gene matches: 5. As DNA, the CDR3 is TGTGCCAGCAGCTTTCGGACAGGGGCCGCAACTAATGAAAAACTGTTTTTT. It translates to CASSFRTGAATNEKLFF.